These 19 T cell receptor beta chains originate from one sample sequenced in a study of read filtering for tumor transcriptome and immune sequencing. Molecular barcoded adaptors covering alpha/delta and beta/gamma chains were used on about 0.4 ug RNA. MiXCR, applied by TCRdb to the reads, yields one record per CDR3 protein. The sample has around 20,000 distinct CDR3 sequences, approximately 20% seen once. The sample taken for sequencing was a population of CD138-negative cells sorted from bone marrow. All receptors derive from a donor over 35 with multiple myeloma.

This clonotype appeared many times. The chain uses TRBV12-3 or TRBV12-4 and TRBJ1-5; D is uncertain. The CDR3 loop spans 14 amino acids. Trimming left V 1 base short and J 2 bases short, with 6 bases between. CDR3 nucleotides: TGTGCCAGCAGTTTAGATACGGGCAATCAGCCCCAGCATTTT. Translating gives CASSLDTGNQPQHF.

This clonotype is medium-sized in the sample. The J gene is TRBJ2-1, the V gene TRBV12-3 or TRBV12-4; D is tentatively TRBD1 or TRBD2 (5 bases each). V lost 6 bases and J lost 6, with 15 bases in between. The CDR3 contains 14 residues. CDR3: CASRVGTRGNEQFF. CDR3 coding DNA: TGTGCCAGCAGGGTCGGGACCAGAGGCAATGAGCAGTTCTTC.

By share, this clonotype ranks as medium-sized. This rearrangement joins TRBV10-3 to TRBJ2-3; 10 bases are a match to TRBD2. Germline CDR1 and CDR2: ENHRY and SYGVKD. The trim removed 3 bases at V and 3 bases at J, leaving 9 bases unmatched. The CDR3 length is 17 residues. CDR3 bases: TGTGCCATCAGTGACCCCCCTAGCGGGAGAAGGACAGATACGCAGTATTTT. This codes for CAISDPPSGRRTDTQYF.

This clonotype showed up many times. CDR3 in amino acids: CAWSAHYETGIFF. In nucleotides, the CDR3 is TGTGCCTGGAGTGCCCACTACGAGACAGGGATTTTCTTC. The chain couples TRBV30 to TRBJ2-1, with TRBD1 matching over 7 bases. There are 13 residues in the CDR3. Trimming took 1 base from V and 16 from J; bases not matched to a gene: 13. The germline gives CDR1 GTSNPN, CDR2 SVGIG (reference sequence). Full variable domain (remainder filled in from reference TRBV30 and TRBJ2-1): SQTIHQWPATLVQPVGSPLSLECTVEGTSNPNLYWYRQAAGRGLQLLFYSVGIGQISSEVPQNLSASRPQDRQFILSSKKLLLSDSGFYLCAWSAHYETGIFFGPGTRLTVL.

This clonotype was counted at least ten times. The rearrangement uses TRBV5-4 and TRBJ2-5, with a possible D match to TRBD1 (5 bases). CDR3 length equals 15 residues. From germline, CDR1 is SGHNT and CDR2 YYREEE (reference sequence). V dropped 2 bases and J dropped 1 base, with 12 bases sitting between them. CDR3 amino acids: CASSFKQDSQETQYF. CDR3 DNA: TGTGCCAGCAGCTTTAAACAAGACAGCCAAGAGACCCAGTACTTC.

This clonotype is medium-sized. The chain combines TRBV9 with TRBJ2-1, with TRBD2 matching 13 bases. CDR1 and CDR2 from the germline V gene are SGDLS and YYNGEE. This CDR3 comprises 14 residues. The ends lost 5 bases at V and 5 bases at J; junction bases unmatched: 1. This CDR3 is CASRGTSGNNEQFF. CDR3 in DNA: TGTGCCAGCAGGGGGACTAGCGGGAACAATGAGCAGTTCTTC.

This clonotype has just a few counts. V is TRBV18 and J is TRBJ1-4; no clear D. Germline CDR1 KGHSH, CDR2 LQKENI. The CDR3 is 14 amino acids. Trimming took 3 bases from V and 3 from J, leaving 8 bases between them. DNA for the CDR3: TGTGCCAGCTCACCCGGAGGATCTAATGAAAAACTGTTTTTT. Translating it yields CASSPGGSNEKLFF.

V and J are TRBV5-8 and TRBJ1-1; D uncertain. From germline, CDR1 is SGHTS and CDR2 YDEGEE. V was pared by 2 bases and J by 5 bases, with 10 bases between. The CDR3 consists of 13 residues. In DNA, the CDR3 is TGTGCCAGCAGCTTAGCGTTAGGAACTGAAGCTTTCTTT. Its protein product is CASSLALGTEAFF.

This clonotype was counted ten times or more. The chain combines TRBV4-3 with TRBJ1-1, with D unresolved. The CDR3 extends over 14 amino acids. V lost 4 bases and J lost 1, with 10 bases in between. In germline, CDR1 is LGHNA, CDR2 YSLEER. The CDR3 nucleotides read TGCGCCAGCAGCCCAGGTGTGGCGAACACTGAAGCTTTCTTT. Residues: CASSPGVANTEAFF.

V and J are TRBV20-1 and TRBJ2-1; 8 bases match TRBD2. In germline, CDR1 is DFQATT, CDR2 SNEGSKA (reference sequence). The J segment lost 0 bases and the V segment lost 2 bases, leaving 9 bases of the junction unmatched. CDR3 length: 17 residues. CDR3 sequence reads: CSARFGTGTSSYNEQFF. The CDR3, as DNA: TGCAGTGCTAGATTTGGTACCGGGACTAGCTCCTACAATGAGCAGTTCTTC.

In its sample, this clonotype was seen a few times. This chain's CDR3 is CSVEGAATYDGYTF. The CDR3 DNA sequence: TGCAGCGTTGAGGGGGCAGCTACCTATGACGGCTACACCTTC. V and J are TRBV29-1 and TRBJ1-2, with a weak D call TRBD1 (6 bases). The germline gives CDR1 SQVTM, CDR2 ANQGSEA. V was clipped by 3 bases and J by 8 bases, with 19 bases between them. This CDR3 has 14 residues. Drawing the rest from reference TRBV29-1 and TRBJ1-2, the complete variable domain is SAVISQKPSRDICQRGTSLTIQCQVDSQVTMMFWYRQQPGQSLTLIATANQGSEATYESGFVIDKFPISRPNLTFSTLTVSNMSPEDSSIYLCSVEGAATYDGYTFGSGTRLTVV.

This chain uses TRBV27 with TRBJ2-2; D is uncertain. Trimming left V 0 bases short and J 3 bases short, with 14 bases between. Germline values: CDR1 MNHEY, CDR2 SMNVEV (reference sequence). The CDR3 covers 17 residues. Here the CDR3 reads CASSLSRLKQDTGELFF. Written as DNA, the CDR3 is TGTGCCAGCAGTTTATCCCGACTGAAACAAGACACCGGGGAGCTGTTTTTT.

This clonotype was detected many times. This CDR3 is CASSRAGTSGRGGEQYF. CDR3 nucleotides: TGTGCCAGCAGCCGCGCCGGAACTAGCGGGAGGGGAGGCGAGCAGTACTTC. V is TRBV11-2 and J is TRBJ2-7, with TRBD2 identical over 13 bases. Germline values: CDR1 SGHAT, CDR2 FQNNGV. V lost 5 bases to trimming and J lost 6 bases; unmatched junction nucleotides: 13. The CDR3 extends over 17 amino acids.

This clonotype was observed at least ten times. The V gene is TRBV2, the J gene TRBJ2-7, with 11 nucleotides matching TRBD2. This CDR3 is 13 amino acids long. Germline trimming cut 8 bases from V and 4 bases from J; bases unmatched to any gene: 4. Germline CDR1 SNHLY, CDR2 FYNNEI. The CDR3 DNA sequence: TGTGCCAGCGGGTCTAGCGGGGGGTACGAGCAGTACTTC. Its protein is CASGSSGGYEQYF. The full variable domain, its missing parts supplied by reference TRBV2 and TRBJ2-7, is EPEVTQTPSHQVTQMGQEVILRCVPISNHLYFYWYRQILGQKVEFLVSFYNNEISEKSEIFDDQFSVERPDGSNFTLKIRSTKLEDSAMYFCASGSSGGYEQYFGPGTRLTVT.

About this clonotype itself: This may be a read error: a much more frequent sequence differs by one nucleotide. The V gene is TRBV6-5, the J gene TRBJ2-2; 7 bases are shared with TRBD1. Per germline, CDR1 MNHEY and CDR2 SVGAGI. V was pared by 6 bases and J by 5 bases, with 9 bases of the junction left unmatched. This CDR3 has 15 amino acids. CDR3 protein: CASSYGTEWTGELFF. The CDR3 DNA reads TGTGCCAGCAGCTACGGGACAGAGTGGACCGGGGAGCTGTTTTTT.

This clonotype has a count of ten or more. In this CDR3 the conserved last residue, phenylalanine or tryptophan, is missing, so a read error is likely. The rearrangement uses TRBV11-2 and TRBJ2-7; D is unclear. The CDR3 length is 12 residues. Deletions cut 2 bases from V and 6 bases from J, with 8 bases between. CDR1 and CDR2 (germline): SGHAT, FQNNGV. CDR3 sequence: CASSLNPVEQYL. The DNA of the CDR3 is TGTGCCAGCAGCTTAAATCCGGTCGAGCAGTACCTC.

A remark on this clonotype: A read error may account for a junction end that differs from germline. The chain employs TRBV13 and TRBJ2-1; 7 positions agree with TRBD1. This CDR3 has 15 amino acids. CDR1 is PRHDT, CDR2 FYEKMQ, per germline (reference sequence). CDR3 loop: CASRGPGQTYNEQFF. The CDR3 nucleotides are TGCGCCAGCCGGGGTCCGGGACAGACCTACAATGAGCAGTTCTTC.

The genes are TRBV30 and TRBJ1-5; 8 positions agree with TRBD1. V trimming: 4 bases; J trimming: 0 bases; junction bases outside the gene matches: 5. This CDR3 region has 15 residues. Germline V lookup: CDR1 GTSNPN, CDR2 SVGIG (reference sequence). CDR3 region: CAWKGQGYSNQPQHF. In DNA form, the CDR3 reads TGTGCCTGGAAAGGACAGGGTTATAGCAATCAGCCCCAGCATTTT.

This clonotype was seen at least ten times. The J gene is TRBJ2-7, the V gene TRBV20-1, with D hard to call. Trimming removed 1 base at V and 2 bases at J, with 12 bases between. The CDR3 is 14 residues long. Germline V gene lookup returns CDR1 DFQATT and CDR2 SNEGSKA (reference sequence). The CDR3 sequence is CSARVMTRTYEQYF. The CDR3 nucleotides read TGCAGTGCTAGAGTAATGACACGGACCTACGAGCAGTACTTC.